This T cell receptor (beta chain) was observed in a study of early T cells in non-severe SARS-CoV-2 infection. Across the study: Sequencing of bulk RNA from unsorted whole blood was done, without chain pairing.

Findings and limits, study-wide: Matching with VDJdb favored anti-spike CD8 responses (missing private and CD4 specificities).

Note on this clonotype: Its antigen is unidentified.

Individual cDNA molecules were tagged with unique molecular identifiers. TCRdb itself ran the 5' RACE reads through MiXCR, one entry per CDR3 protein. The table shows around 40,000 distinct CDR3 sequences, with roughly 6% occurring only once. Germline CDR1 is MGHRA and CDR2 is YSYEKL. V was cut by 0 bases and J by 0 bases, with 14 bases left in between. This CDR3 contains 18 residues. The source material was whole blood. The TCR was taken from an adult who was a healthcare worker with PCR-confirmed SARS-CoV-2 infection or an uninfected control (not recorded which). The rearrangement links TRBV4-1 to TRBJ2-2; the D is unclear. CDR3 protein: CASSQDPPETTNTGELFF. DNA for the CDR3: TGCGCCAGCAGCCAAGATCCTCCTGAGACGACGAACACCGGGGAGCTGTTTTTT.